This TCR beta chain was retrieved from a study of graft-versus-host responses after intestinal transplantation. Across the whole study: Transplantation in recipients was multivisceral, liver-intestinal, or isolated intestinal. Tacrolimus plus steroids were given to all recipients for about 3 years, preceded by anti-thymocyte globulin induction. The study's findings and limits: The marrow of recipients harbored GvH clones, and ileum or blood showed some of them first.

Sequencing was performed with immunoSEQ multiplex PCR; in TCRdb, only in-frame clones are kept and a portion is missing. The top ten clones hold over 9.5% of a sample with roughly 4,800 clones, 65% to 90% of them seen once. Intraepithelial and lamina propria lymphocytes were freed from processed graft tissue. Turning to this clone: The antigen is undetermined.

V lost 2 bases and J lost 1, with 5 bases in between. From germline, CDR1 is MNHEY and CDR2 SVGAGI. CDR3 size: 13 residues. The clonotype was recovered from a human patient who received an intestinal transplant, so some T cells may come from the graft donor. This sample comprised ileum tissue, obtained 156 days after intestinal transplant. This rearrangement joins TRBV6-5 to TRBJ1-1; D perhaps matches TRBD1 (5 bases). CDR3 in amino acids: CASSYTGNTEAFF. CDR3 sequence (DNA): TGTGCCAGCAGTTACACAGGGAACACTGAAGCTTTCTTT.